This TCR beta chain was captured in a study of shared clonotypes between healthy human individuals. Assay: immunoSEQ multiplex PCR; the TCRdb copy retains only in-frame clones and omits some. The sample records roughly 2,500,000 clones, 90% to 95% being singletons. From germline, CDR1 is MDHEN and CDR2 SYDVKM. The CDR3 extends over 14 amino acids. The junction had 0 bases not matched to a gene; V was cut back by 0 bases and J by 5 bases. The source of this sequence is a man aged 18 to 29 in good health. Some clones in this sample may be carry-over from other donors' samples. Material: naive CD4+ T cells from PBMCs. Subset of the sample: CD45RA+ positively selected. V is TRBV28 and J is TRBJ2-1; 8 bases agree with TRBD1. The CDR3 is CASSLWDRDNEQFF. In nucleotides, the CDR3 is TGTGCCAGCAGTTTATGGGACAGGGACAATGAGCAGTTCTTC.